This T cell receptor beta chain was sequenced in a study of beta chain features in type 1 diabetes. This clone was observed a few times. This CDR3 region has 16 residues. The germline V gene has CDR1 LGHNA and CDR2 YSLEER. V lost 0 bases and J lost 7, with 18 bases in between. Expressed TCRB transcripts were sequenced, since all the RNA that had been isolated was reverse transcribed. Here immunoSEQ multiplex PCR was the method, and the copy in TCRdb shows in-frame clones only, minus some. The sample has fewer than 500,000 clones; about 14% are singletons. The sample was naive CD4+ T cells from blood. This clonotype was sampled from a man aged 25 to 40 in good health. V is TRBV4-3 and J is TRBJ2-5, with D maybe TRBD1 (6 bases). This CDR3 reads CASSQDPTPRGGTQYF. CDR3 DNA: TGCGCCAGCAGCCAAGATCCTACCCCCAGGGGCGGGACCCAGTACTTC.